What follows describes a single TCR beta chain. The sample is drawn from a study of blood T cell repertoires in COVID-19. The wider study: The study drew acute and convalescent COVID-19 samples from the United States, Italy and Spain. PBMCs, B-cell-depleted T cells, or T cells provided the cDNA or gDNA that made up the material.

CDR3 length equals 14 residues. Germline CDR1 reads KGHSH; CDR2 reads LQKENI. Losses at the gene ends were 6 bases for V and 5 bases for J; bases not matched to a gene: 9. Repertoires were generated with immunoSEQ multiplex PCR, while TCRdb's copy carries only in-frame clones and drops some. The data hold fewer than 250,000 clones, with around nine tenths observed a single time. This TCR came from a woman between 40 and 55 years old who had recovered from COVID-19. Sequences were obtained from peripheral blood. The chain uses TRBV18 and TRBJ2-7, with TRBD1 identical over 8 bases. As DNA, the CDR3 is TGTGCCAGCTCCCAAGCAAGGACAGGGAACGAGCAGTACTTC. Translating gives CASSQARTGNEQYF.